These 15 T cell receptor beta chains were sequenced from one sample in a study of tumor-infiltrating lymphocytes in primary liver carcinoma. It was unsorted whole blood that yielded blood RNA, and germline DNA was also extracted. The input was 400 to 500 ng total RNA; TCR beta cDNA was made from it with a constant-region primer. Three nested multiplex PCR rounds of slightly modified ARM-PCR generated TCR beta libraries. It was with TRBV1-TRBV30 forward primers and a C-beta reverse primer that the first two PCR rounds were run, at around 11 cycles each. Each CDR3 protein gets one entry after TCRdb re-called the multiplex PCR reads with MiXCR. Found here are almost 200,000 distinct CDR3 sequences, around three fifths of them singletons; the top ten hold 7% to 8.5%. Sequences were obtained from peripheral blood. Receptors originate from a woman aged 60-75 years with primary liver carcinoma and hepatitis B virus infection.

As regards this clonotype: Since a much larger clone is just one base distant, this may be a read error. The CDR3 nucleotides read TGTGCCAGCAGCTTAACGGCGGGAGGTTCCTACGAGCAGTACTTC. Protein product: CASSLTAGGSYEQYF. The V gene is TRBV7-8, the J gene TRBJ2-7, with 8 bases lining up with TRBD2. The CDR3 spans 15 residues. Germline CDR1 and CDR2: SGHVS and FQNEAQ. The V gene end was trimmed by 2 bases and the J gene end by 1 base; junction bases not matched to a gene: 4.

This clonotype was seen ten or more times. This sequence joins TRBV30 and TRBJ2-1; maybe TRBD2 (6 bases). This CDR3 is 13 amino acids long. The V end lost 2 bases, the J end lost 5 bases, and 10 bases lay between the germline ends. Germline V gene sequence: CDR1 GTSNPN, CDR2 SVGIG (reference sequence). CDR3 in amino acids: CAWSLGLNNEQFF. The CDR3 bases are TGTGCCTGGAGTCTGGGACTGAACAATGAGCAGTTCTTC. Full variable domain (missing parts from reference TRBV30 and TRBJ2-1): SQTIHQWPATLVQPVGSPLSLECTVEGTSNPNLYWYRQAAGRGLQLLFYSVGIGQISSEVPQNLSASRPQDRQFILSSKKLLLSDSGFYLCAWSLGLNNEQFFGPGTRLTVL.

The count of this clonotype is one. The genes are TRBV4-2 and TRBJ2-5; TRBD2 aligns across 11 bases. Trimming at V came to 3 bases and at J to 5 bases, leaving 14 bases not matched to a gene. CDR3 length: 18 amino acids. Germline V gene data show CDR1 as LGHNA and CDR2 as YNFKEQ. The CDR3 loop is CASSQGLAVWTVWETQYF. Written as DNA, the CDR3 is TGTGCCAGCAGCCAGGGACTAGCGGTATGGACGGTTTGGGAGACCCAGTACTTC.

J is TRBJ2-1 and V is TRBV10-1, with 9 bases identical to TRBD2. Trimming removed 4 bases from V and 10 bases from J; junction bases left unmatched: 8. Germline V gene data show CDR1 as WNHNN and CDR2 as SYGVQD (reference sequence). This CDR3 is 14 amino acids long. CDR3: CASSVLGTSTEQFF. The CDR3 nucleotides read TGCGCCAGCAGTGTTTTGGGGACTAGCACCGAGCAGTTCTTC.

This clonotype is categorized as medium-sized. This CDR3 is CASSWTGQPYEQYF. In DNA, the CDR3 is TGTGCCAGCAGCTGGACGGGACAGCCATACGAGCAGTACTTC. This chain uses TRBV11-2 with TRBJ2-7; TRBD1 matches at 7 bases. CDR3 size: 14 residues. Germline CDR1 SGHAT, CDR2 FQNNGV. Germline trimming cut 4 bases from V and 4 bases from J; bases unmatched to any gene: 7.

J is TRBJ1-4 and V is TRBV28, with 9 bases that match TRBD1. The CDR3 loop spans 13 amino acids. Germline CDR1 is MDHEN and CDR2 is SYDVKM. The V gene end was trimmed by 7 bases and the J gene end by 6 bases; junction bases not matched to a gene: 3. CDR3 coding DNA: TGTGCCAGCAAAGACAGGGGGTATGAAAAACTGTTTTTT. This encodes CASKDRGYEKLFF.

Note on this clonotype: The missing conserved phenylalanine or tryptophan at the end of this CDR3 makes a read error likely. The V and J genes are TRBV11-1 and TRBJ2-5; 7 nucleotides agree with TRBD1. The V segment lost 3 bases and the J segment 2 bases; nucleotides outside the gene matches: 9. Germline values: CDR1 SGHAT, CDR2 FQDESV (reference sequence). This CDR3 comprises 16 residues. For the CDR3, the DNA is TGTGCCAGCAGCTTCGGCTCGACAGGGCCTCAAGAGACCCAGTACCTC. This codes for CASSFGSTGPQETQYL.

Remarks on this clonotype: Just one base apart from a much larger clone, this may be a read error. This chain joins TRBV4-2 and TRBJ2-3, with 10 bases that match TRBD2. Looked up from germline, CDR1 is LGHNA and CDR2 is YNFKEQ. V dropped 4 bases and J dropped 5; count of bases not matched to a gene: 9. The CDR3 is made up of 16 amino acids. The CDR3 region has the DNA TGTGCCAGCAGCCGAGAGAAGGTAGCGGGAGGAGATACGCAGTATTTT. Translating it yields CASSREKVAGGDTQYF.

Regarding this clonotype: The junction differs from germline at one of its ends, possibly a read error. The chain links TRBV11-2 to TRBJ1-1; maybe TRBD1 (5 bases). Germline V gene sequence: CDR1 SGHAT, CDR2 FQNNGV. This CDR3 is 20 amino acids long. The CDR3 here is CVSSPHQRGHLRFWGYEAFF. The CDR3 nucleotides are TGTGTCAGCAGCCCACATCAGCGCGGACACCTTCGCTTTTGGGGCTATGAAGCTTTTTTT.

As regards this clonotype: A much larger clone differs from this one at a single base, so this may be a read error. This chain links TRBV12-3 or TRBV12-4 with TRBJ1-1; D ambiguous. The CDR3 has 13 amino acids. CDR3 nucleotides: TGTGTCAGCAGAAACACCCGAATCGCTGAAGCTTTCTTT. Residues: CVSRNTRIAEAFF.

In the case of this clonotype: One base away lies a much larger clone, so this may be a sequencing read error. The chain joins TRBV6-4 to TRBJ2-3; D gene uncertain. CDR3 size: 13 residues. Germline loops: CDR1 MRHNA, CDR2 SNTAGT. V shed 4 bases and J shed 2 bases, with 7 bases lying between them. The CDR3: CASSVAATDTQYF. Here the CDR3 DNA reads TGTGCCAGCAGTGTAGCAGCCACAGATACGCAGTATTTT.

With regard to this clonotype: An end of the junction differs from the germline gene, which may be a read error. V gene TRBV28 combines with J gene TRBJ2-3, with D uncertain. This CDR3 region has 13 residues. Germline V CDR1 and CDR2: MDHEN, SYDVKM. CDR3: CAGSPLGPDTQYF. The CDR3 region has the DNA TGTGCCGGCAGTCCTCTGGGTCCAGATACGCAGTATTTT.

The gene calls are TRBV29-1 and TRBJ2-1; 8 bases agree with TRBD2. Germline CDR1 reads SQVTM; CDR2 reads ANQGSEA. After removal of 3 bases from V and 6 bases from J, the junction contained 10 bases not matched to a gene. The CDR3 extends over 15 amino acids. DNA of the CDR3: TGCAGCGTTGATTTAAATAGCGGGGCCGGCAATGAGCAGTTCTTC. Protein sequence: CSVDLNSGAGNEQFF.

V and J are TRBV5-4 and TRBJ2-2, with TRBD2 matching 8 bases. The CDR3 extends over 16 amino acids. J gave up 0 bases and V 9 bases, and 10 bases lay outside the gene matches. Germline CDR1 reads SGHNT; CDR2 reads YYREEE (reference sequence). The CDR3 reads CATRASGPANTGELFF. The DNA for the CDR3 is TGTGCCACTCGGGCTAGCGGGCCAGCGAACACCGGGGAGCTGTTTTTT.

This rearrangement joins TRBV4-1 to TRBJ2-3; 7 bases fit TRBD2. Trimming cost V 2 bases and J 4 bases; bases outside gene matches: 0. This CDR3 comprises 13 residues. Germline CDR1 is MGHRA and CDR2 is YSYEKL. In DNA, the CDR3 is TGCGCCAGCAGCCAAACTAGCGCAGATACGCAGTATTTT. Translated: CASSQTSADTQYF.